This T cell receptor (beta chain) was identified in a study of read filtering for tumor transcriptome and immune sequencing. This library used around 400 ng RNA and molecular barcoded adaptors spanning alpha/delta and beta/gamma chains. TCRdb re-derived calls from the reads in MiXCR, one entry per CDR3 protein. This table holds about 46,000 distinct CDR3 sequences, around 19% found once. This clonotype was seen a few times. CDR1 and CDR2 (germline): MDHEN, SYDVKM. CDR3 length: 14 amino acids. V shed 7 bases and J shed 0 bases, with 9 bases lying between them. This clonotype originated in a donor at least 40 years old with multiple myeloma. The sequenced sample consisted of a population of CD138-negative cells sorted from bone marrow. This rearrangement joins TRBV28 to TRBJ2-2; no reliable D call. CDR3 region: CASKELPNTGELFF. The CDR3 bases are TGTGCCAGCAAGGAACTACCGAACACCGGGGAGCTGTTTTTT.